This T cell receptor beta chain appears in the sequencing data of a study of blood T cell repertoires in COVID-19. This clone came up a few times. The CDR3 consists of 15 residues. Trimming cost V 3 bases and J 4 bases; bases outside gene matches: 5. Germline loops: CDR1 SNHLY, CDR2 FYNNEI. Sequencing was performed with immunoSEQ multiplex PCR; in TCRdb, only in-frame clones are kept and a portion is missing. The sample has approximately 140,000 clones, around 82% seen once; the top ten hold 3.9%. The V call is TRBV2, the J call TRBJ1-2; TRBD1 matches 10 bases. This sequence originates from a man aged 50 to 60 in a cohort exposed to, infected with or recovered from COVID-19 (not recorded which). The material sequenced was PBMCs or T cells enriched from blood (not recorded which). The DNA for the CDR3 is TGTGCCAGCAGTGAGGCGTGGGACAGGGGCTATGGCTACACCTTC. Translated: CASSEAWDRGYGYTF.